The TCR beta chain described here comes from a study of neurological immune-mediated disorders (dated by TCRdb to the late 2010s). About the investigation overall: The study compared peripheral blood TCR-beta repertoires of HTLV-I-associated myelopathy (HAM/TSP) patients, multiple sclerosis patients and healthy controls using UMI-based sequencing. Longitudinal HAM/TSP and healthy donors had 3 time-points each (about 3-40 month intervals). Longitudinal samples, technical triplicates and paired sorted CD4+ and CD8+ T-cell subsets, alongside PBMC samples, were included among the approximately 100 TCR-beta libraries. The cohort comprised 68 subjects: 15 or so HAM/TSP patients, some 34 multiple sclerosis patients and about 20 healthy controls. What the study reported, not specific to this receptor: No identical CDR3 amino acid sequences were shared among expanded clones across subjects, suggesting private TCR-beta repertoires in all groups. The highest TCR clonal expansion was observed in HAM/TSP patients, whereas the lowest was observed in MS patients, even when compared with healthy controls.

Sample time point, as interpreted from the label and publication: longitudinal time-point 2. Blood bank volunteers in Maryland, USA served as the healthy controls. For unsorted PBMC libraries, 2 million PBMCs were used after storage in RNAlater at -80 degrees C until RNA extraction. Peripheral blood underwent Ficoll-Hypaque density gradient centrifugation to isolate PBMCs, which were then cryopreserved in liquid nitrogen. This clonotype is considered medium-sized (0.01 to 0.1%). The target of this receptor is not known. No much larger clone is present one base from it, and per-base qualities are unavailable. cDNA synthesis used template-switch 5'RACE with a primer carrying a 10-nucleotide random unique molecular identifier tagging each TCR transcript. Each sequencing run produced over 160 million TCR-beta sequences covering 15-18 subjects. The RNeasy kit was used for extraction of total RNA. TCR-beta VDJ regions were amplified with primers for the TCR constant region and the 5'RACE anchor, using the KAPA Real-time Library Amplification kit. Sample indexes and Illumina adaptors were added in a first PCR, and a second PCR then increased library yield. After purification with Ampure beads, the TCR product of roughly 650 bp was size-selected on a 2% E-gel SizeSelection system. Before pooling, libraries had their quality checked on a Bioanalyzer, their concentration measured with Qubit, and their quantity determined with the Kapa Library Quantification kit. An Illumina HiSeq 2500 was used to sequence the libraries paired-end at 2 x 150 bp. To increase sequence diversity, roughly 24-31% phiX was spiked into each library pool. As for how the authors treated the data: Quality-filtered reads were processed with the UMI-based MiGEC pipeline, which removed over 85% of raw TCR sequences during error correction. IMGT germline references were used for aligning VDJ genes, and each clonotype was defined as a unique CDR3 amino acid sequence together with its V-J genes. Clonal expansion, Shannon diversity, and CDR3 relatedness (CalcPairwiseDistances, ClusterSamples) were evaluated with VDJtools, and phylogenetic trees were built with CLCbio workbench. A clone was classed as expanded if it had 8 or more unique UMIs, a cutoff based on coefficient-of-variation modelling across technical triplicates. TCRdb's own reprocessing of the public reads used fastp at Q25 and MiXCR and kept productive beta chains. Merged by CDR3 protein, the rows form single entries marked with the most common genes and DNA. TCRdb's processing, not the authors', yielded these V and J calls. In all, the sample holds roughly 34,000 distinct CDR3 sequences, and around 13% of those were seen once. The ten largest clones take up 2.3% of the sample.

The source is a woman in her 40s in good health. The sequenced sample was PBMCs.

The CDR3 sequence is CASRDNRNEQFF. Read as DNA, the sequence is TGTGCCAGCAGGGATAACAGGAATGAGCAGTTCTTC. The chain is made from TRBV12-3 or TRBV12-4 and TRBJ2-1; TRBD1 is possibly the D segment (5 matching bases). The V and J ends are trimmed by 6 bases and 7 bases, leaving 10 bases between them. The CDR3, cysteine through phenylalanine, is 12 amino acids long. The retained sequence is limited to the CDR3, 36 bases, with the frame set at the first base.